A selection of T cell receptor beta chains follows, all from one sample in a study of cytomegalovirus exposure and HLA in healthy donors. The protocol was immunoSEQ multiplex PCR, while the TCRdb copy is restricted to in-frame clones and leaves out a portion. This sample carries around 140,000 clones, approximately 78% of them seen once, and the ten largest clones take roughly 3.2%. The sequencing input was PBMCs. These receptors were collected from a man younger than 30 in good health and CMV-seropositive. CDR3s include the opening cysteine and the closing phenylalanine or tryptophan. A D gene is named only where the DNA matches it firmly. Clone size appears in some rows only: once, few, many, or a class for an expanded clone.

d_call clone_size j_call v_call cdr3_nt cdr3_aa
TRBD2 - TRBJ2-3 TRBV7-2 TGTGCCAGCAGCTCGCGGTCGGTTGGCGGGAGGTGGAGCTCTACGCAGTATTTT CASSSRSVGGRWSSTQYF
- - TRBJ1-5 TRBV19 TGTGCCAGTAGTATAGTCCGGGGGCCCCAGCATTTT CASSIVRGPQHF
- few TRBJ2-5 TRBV27 TGTGCCAGCAGTTCGTACCAGGGGAGAGAGACCCAGTACTTC CASSSYQGRETQYF
- - TRBJ1-5 TRBV28 TGTGCCAGCAGTGGGAGGACCTATGCCTTCCGAGAGCCCCAGCATTTT CASSGRTYAFREPQHF
- - TRBJ2-7 TRBV19 TGTGCCAGTAACCCTAATGGGGGGACGGACGAGCAGTACTTC CASNPNGGTDEQYF
- - TRBJ2-2 TRBV10-3 TGTGCCATCGGGCGCGGACAGAACACCGGGGAGCTGTTTTTT CAIGRGQNTGELFF
- once TRBJ2-1 TRBV27 TGTGCCAGCAGTTTTTGGAGTAGCTCCTACAATGAGCAGTTCTTC CASSFWSSSYNEQFF
- few TRBJ1-3 TRBV7-9 TGTGCCAGCAGCTTAGTGGAGGGTAACCCCTCTGGAAACACCATATATTTT CASSLVEGNPSGNTIYF
- - TRBJ1-5 TRBV27 TGTGCCGCCGGTCAGGGGAGAATTAGCAATCAGCCCCAGCATTTT CAAGQGRISNQPQHF
TRBD1 - TRBJ2-2 TRBV2 TGTGCCAGCAGGGATACAGGGGGCGCGAACACCGGGGAGCTGTTTTTT CASRDTGGANTGELFF